These 12 T cell receptor beta chains originate from one sample sequenced in a study of T cells in localized non-small cell lung cancer. Measured with immunoSEQ multiplex PCR; TCRdb has only the in-frame clones, and not every one. Of tens of thousands of clones in the sample, roughly 81% are singletons; the top ten hold about 13%. The material was peripheral blood, obtained before any cancer treatment. These receptors were obtained from a female donor aged 60 or older with stage I lung adenocarcinoma.

The chain couples TRBV5-5 to TRBJ2-5, with TRBD1 matching 8 bases. V dropped 7 bases and J dropped 4; count of bases not matched to a gene: 12. CDR3 length equals 15 residues. Germline-derived CDR1 and CDR2 are SGHKS and YYEKEE (reference sequence). This chain's CDR3 is CASGSDLTGVETQYF. Here the CDR3 DNA reads TGTGCCAGCGGCTCGGACCTGACAGGGGTAGAGACCCAGTACTTC.

The chain is built from TRBV11-3 and TRBJ1-5; possible D gene TRBD1, 5 bases. From germline, CDR1 is SGHNT and CDR2 YENEEA. This CDR3 contains 13 residues. Trimming took off 6 bases at V and 7 bases at J, with 13 bases between the two ends. CDR3 sequence: CASSSGSEQPQHF. CDR3 in DNA: TGTGCCAGCAGTTCAGGGTCGGAACAGCCCCAGCATTTT. Full variable domain (remainder filled in from reference TRBV11-3 and TRBJ1-5): EAGVVQSPRYKIIEKKQPVAFWCNPISGHNTLYWYLQNLGQGPELLIRYENEEAVDDSQLPKDRFSAERLKGVDSTLKIQPAELGDSAVYLCASSSGSEQPQHFGDGTRLSIL.

The J gene is TRBJ2-4, the V gene TRBV19; tentatively, D is TRBD2 (6 bases). V shed 6 bases and J shed 7 bases, with 19 bases lying between them. The CDR3 consists of 15 residues. CDR1 LNHDA and CDR2 SQIVND come from the germline V gene (reference sequence). CDR3 in DNA: TGTGCCAGTAGCGACAGAGGAGGGGCGGGGAACATTCAGTACTTC. Its protein product is CASSDRGGAGNIQYF.

The V and J genes are TRBV6-5 and TRBJ2-7, with D maybe TRBD1 (5 bases). Germline CDR1 and CDR2: MNHEY and SVGAGI. V was pared by 2 bases and J by 0 bases, with 8 bases between. The length of the CDR3 is 14 residues. CDR3: CASSYGQGSYEQYF. In DNA, the CDR3 is TGTGCCAGCAGTTACGGGCAGGGCTCCTACGAGCAGTACTTC.

This chain uses TRBV5-1 with TRBJ2-5, with D perhaps given as TRBD1 or TRBD2 (5 bases each). The CDR3 totals 14 residues. CDR1 and CDR2 from the germline V gene are SGHRS and YFSETQ. With 4 bases removed from V and 4 bases from J, the gap between germline ends came to 14 bases. CDR3 coding DNA: TGCGCCAGCAGCCAGCAGGGAGTCGGAGAGACCCAGTACTTC. Encoded protein: CASSQQGVGETQYF.

This clone was counted between two and nine times. The chain links TRBV14 to TRBJ1-6; D gene uncertain. Trimming removed 4 bases from V and 7 bases from J, with 5 bases in between. The CDR3 contains 12 residues. Per the germline V gene, CDR1 is SGHDN and CDR2 is FVKESK. CDR3 amino acids: CASSRSNSPLHF. Written as DNA, the CDR3 is TGTGCCAGCAGCCGTAGCAATTCACCCCTCCACTTT.

The gene calls are TRBV5-1 and TRBJ2-5, with 10 bases aligning to TRBD1. CDR3 length equals 14 residues. From germline, CDR1 is SGHRS and CDR2 YFSETQ. V gave up 0 bases and J gave up 5 bases; unmatched junction bases: 1. This CDR3 reads CASSLVGQGETQYF. The CDR3 coding sequence is TGCGCCAGCAGCTTGGTGGGACAGGGGGAGACCCAGTACTTC. The complete variable domain, with remaining parts taken from reference TRBV5-1 and TRBJ2-5, reads KAGVTQTPRYLIKTRGQQVTLSCSPISGHRSVSWYQQTPGQGLQFLFEYFSETQRNKGNFPGRFSGRQFSNSRSEMNVSTLELGDSALYLCASSLVGQGETQYFGPGTRLLVL.

The chain couples TRBV19 to TRBJ2-7; 7 bases are a match to TRBD2. The CDR3 runs 15 residues. The germline CDR1 and CDR2 sequences are LNHDA and SQIVND (reference sequence). Trimming removed 6 bases from V and 0 bases from J; junction bases left unmatched: 8. The CDR3 protein is CASSEWGGISYEQYF. For the CDR3, the DNA is TGTGCCAGTAGCGAATGGGGGGGAATCTCCTACGAGCAGTACTTC.

This clone was picked up a small number of times. The chain recombines TRBV19 with TRBJ2-7, with 9 bases lining up with TRBD1. The CDR3 runs 15 residues. Per the germline V gene, CDR1 is LNHDA and CDR2 is SQIVND (reference sequence). The V and J ends lost 5 bases and 6 bases, in that order; junction bases with no gene match: 11. CDR3: CASSAGTGSSSEQYF. DNA for the CDR3: TGTGCCAGTAGTGCGGGGACAGGGTCATCTTCCGAGCAGTACTTC.

J is TRBJ2-5 and V is TRBV11-2; D ambiguous. From germline, CDR1 is SGHAT and CDR2 FQNNGV. V lost 3 bases to trimming and J lost 2 bases, with 1 base between them. The CDR3 is made up of 11 amino acids. The chain's CDR3 is CASSFQETQYF. The CDR3, as DNA: TGTGCCAGCAGCTTTCAAGAGACCCAGTACTTC.

This clone appeared a single time. This CDR3 is CASSVRQGGTEAFF. The CDR3 nucleotides read TGTGCCAGTAGTGTTCGACAGGGTGGCACTGAAGCTTTCTTT. This sequence joins TRBV19 and TRBJ1-1, with TRBD1 identical over 7 bases. Germline-derived CDR1 and CDR2 are LNHDA and SQIVND (reference sequence). Trimming at V came to 5 bases and at J to 4 bases, leaving 7 bases not matched to a gene. The CDR3 sequence is 14 residues long.

This chain connects TRBV10-2 to TRBJ1-1, with D unresolved. The germline CDR1 and CDR2 sequences are WSHSY and SAAADI. Trimming pared 8 bases from V and 6 bases from J, leaving 13 bases between. This CDR3 is built from 12 residues. Here the CDR3 DNA reads TGCGCCAGCTCCCACACGGGCTCTGAAGCTTTCTTT. Translated: CASSHTGSEAFF.